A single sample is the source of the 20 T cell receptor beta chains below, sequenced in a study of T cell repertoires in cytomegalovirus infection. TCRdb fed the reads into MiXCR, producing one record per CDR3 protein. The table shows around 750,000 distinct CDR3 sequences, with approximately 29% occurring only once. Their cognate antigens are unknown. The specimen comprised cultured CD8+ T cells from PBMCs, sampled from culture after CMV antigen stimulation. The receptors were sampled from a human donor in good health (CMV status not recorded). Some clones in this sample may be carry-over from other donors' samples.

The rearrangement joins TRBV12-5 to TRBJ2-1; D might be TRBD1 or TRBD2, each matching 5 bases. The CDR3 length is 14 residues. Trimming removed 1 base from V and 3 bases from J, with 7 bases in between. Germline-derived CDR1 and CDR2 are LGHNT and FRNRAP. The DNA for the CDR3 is TGTGCTAGTGGTTTGGCAGGGAGCTACAATGAGCAGTTCTTC. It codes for CASGLAGSYNEQFF.

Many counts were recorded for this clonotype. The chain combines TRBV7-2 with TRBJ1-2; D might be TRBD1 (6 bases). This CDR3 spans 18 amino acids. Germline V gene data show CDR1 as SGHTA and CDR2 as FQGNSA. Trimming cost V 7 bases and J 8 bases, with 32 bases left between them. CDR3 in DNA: TGTGCCAGCAAAAAGGCTCAACAGGGCTTTCTTGGGGAAGAGGGCTACACCTTC. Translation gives CASKKAQQGFLGEEGYTF.

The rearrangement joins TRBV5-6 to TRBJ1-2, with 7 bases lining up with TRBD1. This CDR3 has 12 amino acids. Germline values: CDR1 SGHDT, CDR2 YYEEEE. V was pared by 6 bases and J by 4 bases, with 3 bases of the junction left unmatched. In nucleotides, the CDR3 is TGTGCCAGCATGACAGGGCTCTATGGCTACACCTTC. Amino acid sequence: CASMTGLYGYTF.

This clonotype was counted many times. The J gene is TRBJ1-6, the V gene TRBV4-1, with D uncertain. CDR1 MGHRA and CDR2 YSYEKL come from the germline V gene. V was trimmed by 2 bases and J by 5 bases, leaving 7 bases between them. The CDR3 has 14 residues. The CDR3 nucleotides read TGCGCCAGCAGCCAACAAAGGGATAATTCACCCCTCCACTTT. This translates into CASSQQRDNSPLHF.

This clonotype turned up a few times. The CDR3 here is CASRTTPFVTDEQFF. DNA of the CDR3: TGTGCCAGCAGGACTACACCCTTTGTTACGGATGAGCAGTTCTTC. This chain uses TRBV14 with TRBJ2-1; tentative D call: TRBD2 (5 bases). This CDR3 is 15 amino acids long. V was cut by 6 bases and J by 8 bases, with 20 bases left in between. Germline CDR1 and CDR2: SGHDN and FVKESK.

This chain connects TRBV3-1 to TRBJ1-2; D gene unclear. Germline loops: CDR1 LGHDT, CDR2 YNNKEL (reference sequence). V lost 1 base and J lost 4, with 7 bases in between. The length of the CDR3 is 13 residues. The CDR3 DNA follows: TGTGCCAGCAGCCAAGCAGGAGTCTATGGCTACACCTTC. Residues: CASSQAGVYGYTF.

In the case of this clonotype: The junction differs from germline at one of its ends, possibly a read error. The CDR3 sequence is CANSLISLNGDTQYF. The CDR3 region has the DNA TGCGCCAACAGCTTAATCTCCCTGAATGGAGATACGCAGTATTTT. The chain has TRBV5-1 and TRBJ2-3; D unresolved. The CDR3 spans 15 residues. Germline V CDR1 and CDR2: SGHRS, YFSETQ.

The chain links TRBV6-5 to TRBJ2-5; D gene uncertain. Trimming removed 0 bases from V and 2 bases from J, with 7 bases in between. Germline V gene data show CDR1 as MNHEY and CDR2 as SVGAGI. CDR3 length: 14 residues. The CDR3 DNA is TGTGCCAGCAGTTACTCGGACGGGCAAGAGACCCAGTACTTC. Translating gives CASSYSDGQETQYF.

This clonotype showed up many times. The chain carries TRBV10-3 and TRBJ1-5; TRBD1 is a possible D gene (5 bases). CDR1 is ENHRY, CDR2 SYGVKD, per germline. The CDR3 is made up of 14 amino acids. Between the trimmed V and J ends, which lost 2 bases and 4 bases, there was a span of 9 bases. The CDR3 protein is CAISEPGSNQPQHF. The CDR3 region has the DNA TGTGCCATCAGTGAGCCAGGGAGTAATCAGCCCCAGCATTTT.

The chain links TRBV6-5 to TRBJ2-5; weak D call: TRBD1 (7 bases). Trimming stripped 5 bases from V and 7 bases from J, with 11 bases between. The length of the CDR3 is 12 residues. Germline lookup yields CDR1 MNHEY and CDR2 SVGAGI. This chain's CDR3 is CASSPGGGTQYF. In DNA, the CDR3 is TGTGCCAGCAGTCCAGGGGGAGGGACCCAGTACTTC.

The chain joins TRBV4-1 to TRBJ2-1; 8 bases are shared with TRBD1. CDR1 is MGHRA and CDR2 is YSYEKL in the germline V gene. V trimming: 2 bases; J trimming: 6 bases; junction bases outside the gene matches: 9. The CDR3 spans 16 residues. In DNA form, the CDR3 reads TGCGCCAGCAGCCAAACGGGACAGGTTGAATTCAATGAGCAGTTCTTC. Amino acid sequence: CASSQTGQVEFNEQFF.

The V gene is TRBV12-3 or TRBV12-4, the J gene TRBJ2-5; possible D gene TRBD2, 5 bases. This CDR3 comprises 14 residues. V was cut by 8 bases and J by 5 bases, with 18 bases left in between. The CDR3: CASAWGANWETQYF. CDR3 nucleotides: TGTGCCAGCGCCTGGGGAGCGAATTGGGAGACCCAGTACTTC.

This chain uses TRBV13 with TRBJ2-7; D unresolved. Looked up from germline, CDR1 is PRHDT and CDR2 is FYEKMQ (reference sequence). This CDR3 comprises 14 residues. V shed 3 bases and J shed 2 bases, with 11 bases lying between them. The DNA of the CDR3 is TGTGCCAGCAGCTTTAATGTTGGACCCTACGAGCAGTACTTC. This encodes CASSFNVGPYEQYF.

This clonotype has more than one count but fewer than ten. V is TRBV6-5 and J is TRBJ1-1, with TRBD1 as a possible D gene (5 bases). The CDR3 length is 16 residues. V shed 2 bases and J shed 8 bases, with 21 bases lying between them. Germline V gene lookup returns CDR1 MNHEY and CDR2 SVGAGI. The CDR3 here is CASSYPFGRLEGEAFF. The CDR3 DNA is TGTGCCAGCAGTTACCCCTTTGGCCGGCTGGAGGGGGAAGCTTTCTTT.

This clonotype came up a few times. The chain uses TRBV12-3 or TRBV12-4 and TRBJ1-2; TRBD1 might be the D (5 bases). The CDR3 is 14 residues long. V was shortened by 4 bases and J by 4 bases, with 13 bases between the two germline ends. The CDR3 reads CASSSGTSGYGYTF. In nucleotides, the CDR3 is TGTGCCAGCAGTTCCGGGACCTCCGGCTATGGCTACACCTTC.

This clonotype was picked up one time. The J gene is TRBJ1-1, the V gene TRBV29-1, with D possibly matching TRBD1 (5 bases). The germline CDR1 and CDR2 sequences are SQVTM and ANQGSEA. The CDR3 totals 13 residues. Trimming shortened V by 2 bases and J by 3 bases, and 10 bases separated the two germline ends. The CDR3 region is CSVETGGDTEAFF. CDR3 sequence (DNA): TGCAGCGTTGAAACCGGGGGGGACACTGAAGCTTTCTTT.

The CDR3 protein is CSADMGVTYGYTF. CDR3 DNA sequence: TGCAGCGCCGATATGGGGGTGACGTATGGCTACACCTTC. The chain is built from TRBV29-1 and TRBJ1-2; possibly TRBD1 for D (5 bases). The CDR3 spans 13 residues. Germline CDR1 reads SQVTM; CDR2 reads ANQGSEA. Between the trimmed V and J ends, which lost 7 bases and 5 bases, there was a span of 17 bases.

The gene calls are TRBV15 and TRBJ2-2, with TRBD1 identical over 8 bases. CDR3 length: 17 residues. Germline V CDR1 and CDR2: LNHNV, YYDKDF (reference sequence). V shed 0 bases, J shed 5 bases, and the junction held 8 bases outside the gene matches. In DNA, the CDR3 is TGTGCCACCAGCAGAGATAGGTCAGGGGGCCGGACCGGGGAGCTGTTTTTT. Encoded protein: CATSRDRSGGRTGELFF.

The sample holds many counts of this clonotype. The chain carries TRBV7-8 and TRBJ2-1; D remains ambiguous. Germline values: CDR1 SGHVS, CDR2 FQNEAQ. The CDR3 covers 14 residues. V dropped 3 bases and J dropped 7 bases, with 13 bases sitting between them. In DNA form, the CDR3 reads TGTGCCAGCAGCTTGGGTCTAGTTCAAAATGAGCAGTTCTTC. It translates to CASSLGLVQNEQFF.

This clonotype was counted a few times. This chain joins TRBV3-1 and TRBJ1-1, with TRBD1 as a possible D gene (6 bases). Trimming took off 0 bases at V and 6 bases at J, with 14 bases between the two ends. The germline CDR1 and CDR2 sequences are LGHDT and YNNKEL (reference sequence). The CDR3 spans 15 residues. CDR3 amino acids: CASSQEAGAIPEAFF. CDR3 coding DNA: TGTGCCAGCAGCCAAGAGGCAGGGGCCATCCCTGAAGCTTTCTTT.